Presented here are 24 T cell receptor beta chains from one specimen sequenced in a study of CD4 and CD8 cells across lung adenocarcinoma regions. TCRdb itself ran the PCR reads through MiXCR, one entry per CDR3 protein. The table lists about 3,400 distinct CDR3 sequences, approximately 70% of them singletons. Sequenced: CD4+ T cells from the margin of a lung tumor. Receptor source: a male donor with lung adenocarcinoma. The CD4 and CD8 labels of this study may be unreliable.

This clonotype is large (0.1 to 1%). The V gene is TRBV6-1, the J gene TRBJ2-1, with TRBD2 matching over 14 bases. Looked up from germline, CDR1 is MNHNS and CDR2 is SASEGT. The CDR3 totals 17 residues. V trimming: 10 bases; J trimming: 5 bases; junction bases outside the gene matches: 13. The CDR3 reads CATKGLAGVRVDNEQFF. CDR3 in DNA: TGTGCCACCAAGGGACTAGCGGGAGTACGCGTCGACAATGAGCAGTTCTTC.

This rearrangement joins TRBV6-1 to TRBJ2-2, with TRBD2 matching over 8 bases. The CDR3 is 16 amino acids. From germline, CDR1 is MNHNS and CDR2 SASEGT. V was clipped by 6 bases and J by 5 bases; unmatched bases: 11. The CDR3 spells CASSRTAGGRTGELFF. CDR3 in DNA: TGTGCCAGCAGCCGAACCGCGGGAGGACGTACCGGGGAGCTGTTTTTT.

The rearrangement joins TRBV7-8 to TRBJ2-1; D is ambiguous. The CDR3 length is 13 residues. Trimming took 8 bases from V and 7 from J, leaving 15 bases between them. The germline gives CDR1 SGHVS, CDR2 FQNEAQ. The CDR3 sequence: CASGHSSGNEQFF. The CDR3 coding sequence is TGTGCCAGCGGCCATTCGAGTGGGAATGAGCAGTTCTTC.

The chain carries TRBV27 and TRBJ2-7; 7 bases align to TRBD2. Germline V CDR1 and CDR2: MNHEY, SMNVEV (reference sequence). The CDR3 sequence is 13 residues long. Trimming at V came to 8 bases and at J to 0 bases, leaving 4 bases not matched to a gene. Written as DNA, the CDR3 is TGTGCCAGCGCTCGCGGGAGCTCCTACGAGCAGTACTTC. Translating gives CASARGSSYEQYF.

The J gene is TRBJ1-2, the V gene TRBV27; 8 bases match TRBD1. CDR1 is MNHEY and CDR2 is SMNVEV in the germline V gene (reference sequence). There are 15 residues in the CDR3. Unmatched junction bases numbered 10, after V lost 6 bases and J lost 4 bases. CDR3 coding DNA: TGTGCCAGCAGGCCGGACCGGACAGGGATCTATGGCTACACCTTC. Its translation: CASRPDRTGIYGYTF.

This clonotype was seen more than once but under ten times. CDR3 sequence (DNA): TGTGCCAGCAGTCCCTGGCAGGGCCCCTACGAGCAGTACTTC. Encoded protein: CASSPWQGPYEQYF. The V call is TRBV6-1, the J call TRBJ2-7, with D perhaps TRBD1 (5 bases). Germline V gene lookup returns CDR1 MNHNS and CDR2 SASEGT. CDR3 length: 14 residues. Trimming left V 5 bases short and J 2 bases short, with 13 bases between.

V and J are TRBV6-1 and TRBJ2-1, with unresolved D. Germline assignment: CDR1 MNHNS and CDR2 SASEGT. There are 16 residues in the CDR3. Trimming took off 2 bases at V and 0 bases at J, with 11 bases between the two ends. The chain's CDR3 is CASSEQWRLSYNEQFF. The CDR3 DNA is TGTGCCAGCAGTGAACAGTGGCGACTCTCCTACAATGAGCAGTTCTTC.

This clonotype is large by share. The rearrangement links TRBV6-1 to TRBJ2-5; D uncertain. There are 13 residues in the CDR3. CDR1 MNHNS and CDR2 SASEGT come from the germline V gene. The V gene lost 11 bases and the J gene lost 0 bases, with 13 bases spanning the gap. The CDR3 is CAFRHTYQETQYF. CDR3 DNA: TGTGCCTTCCGGCACACCTACCAAGAGACCCAGTACTTC.

A note on this clonotype: The CDR3 does not close with the conserved phenylalanine or tryptophan, likely indicating a read error. The chain recombines TRBV7-2 with TRBJ2-5; TRBD1 aligns across 11 bases. Germline CDR1 and CDR2: SGHTA and FQGNSA. This CDR3 is 15 amino acids long. After removal of 4 bases from V and 1 base from J, the junction contained 2 bases not matched to a gene. CDR3 sequence: CASSSDRGPQETQYL. The CDR3 DNA is TGTGCCAGCAGCTCGGACAGGGGGCCCCAAGAGACCCAGTACTTA.

The CDR3 DNA is TGCAGTGCTGATCGGAAGAGCACACGTCTGTTTTTT. This translates into CSADRKSTRLFF. The rearrangement joins TRBV20-1 to TRBJ1-4; D not certain. This CDR3 is 12 amino acids long. CDR1 and CDR2 (germline): DFQATT, SNEGSKA (reference sequence). The germline V and J ends were trimmed by 5 bases and 14 bases, with 18 bases remaining between them.

This chain links TRBV10-3 with TRBJ1-1; 12 bases align to TRBD1. Germline assignment: CDR1 ENHRY and CDR2 SYGVKD. The CDR3 is 15 amino acids. The V gene end was trimmed by 7 bases and the J gene end by 5 bases; junction bases not matched to a gene: 8. The CDR3 loop reads CAIKGTGGLGTEAFF. In DNA form, the CDR3 reads TGTGCCATCAAGGGGACAGGGGGCTTGGGGACTGAAGCTTTCTTT.

The chain recombines TRBV6-5 with TRBJ2-2, with 8 bases identical to TRBD1. This CDR3 is 16 amino acids long. The germline V gene encodes CDR1 MNHEY and CDR2 SVGAGI. V was clipped by 7 bases and J by 0 bases; unmatched bases: 7. CDR3 sequence: CASNLLGQANTGELFF. The DNA for the CDR3 is TGTGCCAGCAACTTACTGGGACAGGCGAACACCGGGGAGCTGTTTTTT.

The chain carries TRBV6-1 and TRBJ2-3; the D is unclear. The CDR3 consists of 13 residues. CDR1 is MNHNS and CDR2 is SASEGT in the germline V gene. Trimming removed 5 bases at V and 6 bases at J, with 12 bases between. Written as DNA, the CDR3 is TGTGCCAGCAGTCGCAAAAGACGGGATACGCAGTATTTT. Protein product: CASSRKRRDTQYF.

V gene TRBV12-3 or TRBV12-4 combines with J gene TRBJ2-1; 9 bases are shared with TRBD2. Judging by the DNA end, TRBJ2-7 fits better; the J call may be wrong. The CDR3 extends over 15 amino acids. The CDR3 DNA reads TGTGCCAGCAGTCCTGTAGCGGGAGAGGCTAGGGAGCAGTACTTC. Its protein product is CASSPVAGEAREQYF.

This chain connects TRBV6-2 or TRBV6-3 to TRBJ2-3; 7 nucleotides align to TRBD2. The CDR3 has 16 amino acids. Germline V gives CDR1 MNHEY, CDR2 SVGEGT. Trimming at V came to 2 bases and at J to 0 bases, leaving 5 bases not matched to a gene. This chain's CDR3 is CASSYAREFSTDTQYF. CDR3 nucleotide sequence: TGTGCCAGCAGTTACGCGCGGGAGTTTAGCACAGATACGCAGTATTTT.

The V gene is TRBV6-5, the J gene TRBJ2-1; 7 bases align to TRBD2. CDR3 length: 16 residues. J was trimmed by 13 bases and V by 4 bases; bases with no gene match: 19. CDR1 MNHEY and CDR2 SVGAGI come from the germline V gene. The CDR3 loop reads CASSFGRGRARETQFF. The CDR3 DNA follows: TGTGCCAGCAGTTTCGGACGCGGGAGAGCGAGAGAGACCCAGTTCTTC.

The CDR3 DNA follows: TGTGCCAGCAGGCGGACAGGGGGCTTCGAGCAGTACTTC. The encoded protein is CASRRTGGFEQYF. The gene calls are TRBV6-1 and TRBJ2-5, with TRBD1 matching over 11 bases. The J call is in doubt because the DNA end fits TRBJ2-7 better. Germline CDR1 MNHNS, CDR2 SASEGT. The CDR3 covers 13 residues.

The chain carries TRBV7-2 and TRBJ2-1; no clear D gene. Trimming cost V 5 bases and J 5 bases, with 19 bases left between them. Germline CDR1 SGHTA, CDR2 FQGNSA. The CDR3 runs 16 residues. The CDR3 DNA sequence: TGTGCCAGCAGCCGAAATCAAGCCCTCCCTAACAATGAGCAGTTCTTC. Its protein is CASSRNQALPNNEQFF.

The J gene is TRBJ2-1, the V gene TRBV6-1, with TRBD2 as a possible D gene (6 bases). The DNA end favors TRBJ2-7, so the J call may be wrong. Germline lookup yields CDR1 MNHNS and CDR2 SASEGT. The CDR3 is 14 residues long. CDR3 DNA: TGTGCCAGCAGTCCGATGCGGGGAGCCTACGAGCAGTACTTC. It yields the protein CASSPMRGAYEQYF.

The V and J genes are TRBV7-2 and TRBJ2-1; 13 bases agree with TRBD2. This CDR3 comprises 14 residues. In germline, CDR1 is SGHTA, CDR2 FQGNSA. V shed 5 bases and J 8 bases; nucleotides not matched to a gene: 3. CDR3 in DNA: TGTGCCAGCAGCCAGACTAGCGGGAGGTATGAGCAGTTCTTC. It encodes CASSQTSGRYEQFF.

A remark on this clonotype: The junction shows a germline mismatch at one end, possibly a read error. The CDR3 DNA is TGTGCCACGGGGGAGGGAGGCAAAGACACGCAGTATTTC. Translating gives CATGEGGKDTQYF. V and J are TRBV24-1 and TRBJ2-4; 7 bases are a match to TRBD2. CDR1 is KGHDR and CDR2 is SFDVKD in the germline V gene. The CDR3 has 13 amino acids.

V and J are TRBV6-1 and TRBJ2-5, with D perhaps matching TRBD1 (6 bases). This CDR3 comprises 14 residues. The V end lost 4 bases, the J end lost 7 bases, and 16 bases lay between the germline ends. Germline loops: CDR1 MNHNS, CDR2 SASEGT. The CDR3 DNA is TGTGCCAGCAGTGGATCGGGACCCAGGGGGACCCAGTACTTC. It yields the protein CASSGSGPRGTQYF.

The chain uses TRBV6-1 and TRBJ2-1, with 12 bases fitting TRBD2. CDR1 is MNHNS and CDR2 is SASEGT in the germline V gene. The junction had 10 bases not matched to a gene; V was cut back by 6 bases and J by 7 bases. There are 16 residues in the CDR3. CDR3 sequence (DNA): TGTGCCAGCAGCAAAACCCCGACTAGCGGGAGTAATGAGCAGTTCTTC. It specifies CASSKTPTSGSNEQFF.

This clonotype turned up a few times. The V call is TRBV7-2, the J call TRBJ2-4; D is undetermined. Germline CDR1 reads SGHTA; CDR2 reads FQGNSA. The V and J ends lost 4 bases and 3 bases respectively, with 10 bases between them. CDR3 length: 14 amino acids. The CDR3 bases are TGTGCCAGCAGCTCGGCAAACAACAAAAACATTCAGTACTTC. Residues: CASSSANNKNIQYF.